This passage covers 18 T cell receptor beta chains from one sample sequenced in a study of early T cells in non-severe SARS-CoV-2 infection. One entry per CDR3 protein results from TCRdb running MiXCR on the 5' RACE reads. The sample carries approximately 20,000 distinct CDR3 sequences, roughly 5.3% recorded once. Sequences were obtained from whole blood. Every receptor here comes from an adult who was a healthcare worker with PCR-confirmed SARS-CoV-2 infection or an uninfected control (not recorded which).

The chain combines TRBV6-2 or TRBV6-3 with TRBJ2-5; D unresolved. Germline loops: CDR1 MNHEY, CDR2 SVGEGT. The CDR3 is 11 residues long. V lost 5 bases to trimming and J lost 4 bases, with 5 bases between them. DNA of the CDR3: TGTGCCAGCAGTGCGCGAGAGACCCAGTACTTC. Its protein is CASSARETQYF.

This clonotype has just a few counts. This chain links TRBV29-1 with TRBJ1-1; 7 positions match TRBD1. Germline V gene sequence: CDR1 SQVTM, CDR2 ANQGSEA. After removal of 6 bases from V and 4 bases from J, the junction contained 5 bases not matched to a gene. The CDR3 totals 12 residues. Written as DNA, the CDR3 is TGCAGCGTGGGCAGGGGGACCACTGAAGCTTTCTTT. It is translated as CSVGRGTTEAFF. The full variable domain, in which reference TRBV29-1 and TRBJ1-1 provide the parts outside the CDR3, is SAVISQKPSRDICQRGTSLTIQCQVDSQVTMMFWYRQQPGQSLTLIATANQGSEATYESGFVIDKFPISRPNLTFSTLTVSNMSPEDSSIYLCSVGRGTTEAFFGQGTRLTVV.

This clonotype has at least ten counts. This rearrangement joins TRBV19 to TRBJ2-3; tentatively, D is TRBD1 or TRBD2 (5 bases each). The V and J ends lost 4 bases and 2 bases respectively, with 19 bases between them. The germline V gene encodes CDR1 LNHDA and CDR2 SQIVND (reference sequence). This CDR3 comprises 17 residues. CDR3 protein: CASSTGTGRGPTDTQYF. The DNA for the CDR3 is TGTGCCAGTAGTACGGGGACCGGTCGGGGACCCACAGATACGCAGTATTTT.

This clonotype was counted only a few times. This rearrangement joins TRBV6-6 to TRBJ1-1, with 7 bases fitting TRBD1. V was clipped by 0 bases and J by 5 bases; unmatched bases: 18. CDR3 length: 19 residues. Germline assignment: CDR1 MNHNY and CDR2 SVGAGI (reference sequence). DNA of the CDR3: TGTGCCAGCAGTTACTCGACAAATATCCAGGGGGTAATGGGAACTGAAGCTTTCTTT. Protein: CASSYSTNIQGVMGTEAFF.

This clonotype appeared a few times. The chain couples TRBV7-9 to TRBJ2-3, with TRBD2 matching over 7 bases. Germline trimming cut 5 bases from V and 2 bases from J; bases unmatched to any gene: 10. CDR3 size: 16 residues. Germline CDR1 SEHNR, CDR2 FQNEAQ (reference sequence). CDR3 sequence (DNA): TGTGCCAGCAGCCGAGAGTTACGGGGGGACACAGATACGCAGTATTTT. Protein: CASSRELRGDTDTQYF.

This clonotype was counted between two and nine times. The rearrangement joins TRBV5-6 to TRBJ2-7, with a weak D call TRBD1 (6 bases). Looked up from germline, CDR1 is SGHDT and CDR2 is YYEEEE. Trimming stripped 3 bases from V and 0 bases from J, with 13 bases between. CDR3 length: 15 amino acids. CDR3 nucleotides: TGTGCCAGCAGCTCCCTTCAGGGGCCCTCCTACGAGCAGTACTTC. It encodes CASSSLQGPSYEQYF. The full variable domain, its missing parts supplied by reference TRBV5-6 and TRBJ2-7, is DAGVTQSPTHLIKTRGQQVTLRCSPKSGHDTVSWYQQALGQGPQFIFQYYEEEERQRGNFPDRFSGHQFPNYSSELNVNALLLGDSALYLCASSSLQGPSYEQYFGPGTRLTVT.

This clonotype was detected many times. This chain connects TRBV7-3 to TRBJ1-1, with a tentative D call TRBD1 (6 bases). V was cut by 2 bases and J by 7 bases, with 11 bases left in between. CDR3 size: 13 residues. Germline assignment: CDR1 SGHTA and CDR2 FQGTGA. CDR3 sequence reads: CASSLGGTLEAFF. The CDR3 DNA reads TGTGCCAGCAGCTTAGGGGGCACCCTTGAAGCTTTCTTT.

This clonotype was seen ten or more times. The rearrangement links TRBV20-1 to TRBJ2-2; 7 bases are a match to TRBD2. The J segment lost 2 bases and the V segment lost 2 bases, leaving 11 bases of the junction unmatched. The CDR3 sequence is 17 residues long. Germline V lookup: CDR1 DFQATT, CDR2 SNEGSKA (reference sequence). CDR3 DNA: TGCAGTGCTAGATGGGACTACCCCAAGGTCAACACCGGGGAGCTGTTTTTT. Translation gives CSARWDYPKVNTGELFF.

This clonotype was counted many times. This sequence joins TRBV14 and TRBJ2-7; D possibly matches TRBD1 or TRBD2 (5 bases each). The CDR3 sequence is 16 residues long. Germline-derived CDR1 and CDR2 are SGHDN and FVKESK. V dropped 6 bases and J dropped 0 bases, with 18 bases sitting between them. The CDR3, as DNA: TGTGCCAGCAGTCCCAGAGGGACGGCCAGCTCCTACGAGCAGTACTTC. Amino acid sequence: CASSPRGTASSYEQYF.

This clonotype is labeled as medium-sized (0.01 to 0.1%). The V gene is TRBV7-2, the J gene TRBJ2-2; D not certain. V was cut by 0 bases and J by 5 bases, with 13 bases left in between. In germline, CDR1 is SGHTA, CDR2 FQGNSA. The CDR3 covers 16 residues. The CDR3 sequence is CASSLARSGLTGELFF. CDR3 in DNA: TGTGCCAGCAGCTTAGCCCGGTCAGGTCTGACCGGGGAGCTGTTTTTT.

This clonotype has ten or more counts. The V and J genes are TRBV5-4 and TRBJ1-6; D gene unclear. CDR3 length: 15 residues. The V gene lost 4 bases and the J gene lost 10 bases, with 18 bases spanning the gap. Germline CDR1 SGHNT, CDR2 YYREEE (reference sequence). As DNA, the CDR3 is TGTGCCAGCAGCCCTACCCTCGGGCGTGGGTCACCCCTCCACTTT. Protein product: CASSPTLGRGSPLHF.

This clonotype occurred many times. This rearrangement joins TRBV3-1 to TRBJ2-1; 10 nucleotides align to TRBD1. The CDR3 extends over 15 amino acids. The germline CDR1 and CDR2 sequences are LGHDT and YNNKEL (reference sequence). V lost 2 bases to trimming and J lost 4 bases; unmatched junction nucleotides: 2. DNA for the CDR3: TGTGCCAGCAGCCAACCGGGACAGGGGTACAATGAGCAGTTCTTC. This gives the protein CASSQPGQGYNEQFF.

This clonotype was detected many times. Written as DNA, the CDR3 is TGTGCCAGCAGAGTCTCAACAGGGAGCTCCTACGAGCAGTACTTC. It is translated as CASRVSTGSSYEQYF. The chain recombines TRBV7-8 with TRBJ2-7, with D perhaps matching TRBD1 (6 bases). The CDR3 is made up of 15 amino acids. The V gene lost 6 bases and the J gene lost 0 bases, with 15 bases spanning the gap. Looked up from germline, CDR1 is SGHVS and CDR2 is FQNEAQ. Full variable domain (remainder filled in from reference TRBV7-8 and TRBJ2-7): GAGVSQSPRYKVAKRGQDVALRCDPISGHVSLFWYQQALGQGPEFLTYFQNEAQLDKSGLPSDRFFAERPEGSVSTLKIQRTQQEDSAVYLCASRVSTGSSYEQYFGPGTRLTVT.

This clonotype was counted ten times or more. The chain employs TRBV6-4 and TRBJ1-1; TRBD1 matches at 7 bases. In germline, CDR1 is MRHNA, CDR2 SNTAGT. V was clipped by 6 bases and J by 1 base; unmatched bases: 17. The CDR3 contains 18 residues. In DNA form, the CDR3 reads TGTGCCAGCAGCGACCAACACAGGGGAAGGGGCGCGAACACTGAAGCTTTCTTT. This codes for CASSDQHRGRGANTEAFF.

This clonotype appeared many times. The V gene is TRBV11-2, the J gene TRBJ2-4, with a possible D match to TRBD2 (5 bases). Trimming cost V 5 bases and J 9 bases, with 17 bases left between them. CDR1 and CDR2 (germline): SGHAT, FQNNGV. The CDR3 has 14 amino acids. Here the CDR3 DNA reads TGTGCCAGCAGCATAACCAGATCCGGAGGCATTCAGTACTTC. It yields the protein CASSITRSGGIQYF.

This clonotype has at least ten counts. J is TRBJ1-3 and V is TRBV6-5; no clear D gene. Germline CDR1 reads MNHEY; CDR2 reads SVGAGI. This CDR3 is built from 15 residues. V lost 0 bases to trimming and J lost 3 bases, with 9 bases between them. CDR3 sequence: CASSYSLGFGNTIYF. As DNA, the CDR3 is TGTGCCAGCAGTTACTCCTTGGGATTTGGAAACACCATATATTTT.

This clonotype was counted between two and nine times. The CDR3 DNA is TGCGCCAGCAGCCCACGACAGGGATTCGGTGAAAAACTGTTTTTT. Its translation is CASSPRQGFGEKLFF. The gene calls are TRBV5-1 and TRBJ1-4, with TRBD1 matching 7 bases. This CDR3 is built from 15 residues. J gave up 7 bases and V 4 bases, and 10 bases lay outside the gene matches. The germline V gene encodes CDR1 SGHRS and CDR2 YFSETQ.

At least ten counts were recorded for this clonotype. The chain carries TRBV11-2 and TRBJ2-7; TRBD1 aligns across 8 bases. This CDR3 comprises 15 residues. V lost 1 base to trimming and J lost 2 bases; unmatched junction nucleotides: 4. The V gene's germline CDR1 is SGHAT and CDR2 FQNNGV. CDR3 in amino acids: CASSLGAGQAYEQYF. The CDR3 bases are TGTGCCAGCAGCTTAGGGGCGGGACAGGCCTACGAGCAGTACTTC.